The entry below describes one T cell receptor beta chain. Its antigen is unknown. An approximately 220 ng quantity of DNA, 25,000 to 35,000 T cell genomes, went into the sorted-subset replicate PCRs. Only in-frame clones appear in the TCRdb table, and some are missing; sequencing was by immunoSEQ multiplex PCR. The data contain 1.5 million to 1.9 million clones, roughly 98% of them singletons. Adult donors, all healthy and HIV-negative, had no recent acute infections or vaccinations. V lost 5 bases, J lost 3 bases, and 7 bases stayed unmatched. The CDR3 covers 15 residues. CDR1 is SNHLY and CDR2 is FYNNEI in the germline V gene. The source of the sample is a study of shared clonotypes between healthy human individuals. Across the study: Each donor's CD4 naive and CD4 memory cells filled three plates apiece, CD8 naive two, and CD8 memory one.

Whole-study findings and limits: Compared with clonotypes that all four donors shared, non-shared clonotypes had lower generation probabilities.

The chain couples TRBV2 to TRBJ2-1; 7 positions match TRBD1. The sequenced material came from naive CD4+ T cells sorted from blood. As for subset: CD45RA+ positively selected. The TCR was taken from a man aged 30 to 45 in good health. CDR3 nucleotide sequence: TGTGCCAGCAGTCCCGACAGGGTACTCTACAATGAGCAGTTCTTC. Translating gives CASSPDRVLYNEQFF.